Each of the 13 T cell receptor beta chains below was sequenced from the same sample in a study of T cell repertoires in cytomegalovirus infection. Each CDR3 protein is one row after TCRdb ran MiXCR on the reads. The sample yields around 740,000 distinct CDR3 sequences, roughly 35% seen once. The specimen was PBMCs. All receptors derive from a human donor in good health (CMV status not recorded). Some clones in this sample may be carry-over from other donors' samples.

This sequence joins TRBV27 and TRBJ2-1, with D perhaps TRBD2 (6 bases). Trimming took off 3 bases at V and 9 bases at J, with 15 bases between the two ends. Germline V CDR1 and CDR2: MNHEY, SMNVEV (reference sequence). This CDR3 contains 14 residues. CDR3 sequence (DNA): TGTGCCAGCAGTTTTCGGAGGGCCTCGGGTGAGCAGTTCTTC. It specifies CASSFRRASGEQFF.

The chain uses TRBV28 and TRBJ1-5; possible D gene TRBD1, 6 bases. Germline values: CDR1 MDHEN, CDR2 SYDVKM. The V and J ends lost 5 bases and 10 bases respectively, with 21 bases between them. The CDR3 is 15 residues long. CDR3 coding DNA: TGTGCCAGCAGTCCTAGGGGGGAACCCATAGACCCCCAGCATTTT. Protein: CASSPRGEPIDPQHF.

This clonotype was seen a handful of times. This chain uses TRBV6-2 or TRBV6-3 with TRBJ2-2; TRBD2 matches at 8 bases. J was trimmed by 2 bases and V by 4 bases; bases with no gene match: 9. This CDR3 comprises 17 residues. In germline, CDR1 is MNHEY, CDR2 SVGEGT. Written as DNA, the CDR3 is TGTGCCAGCAGTTTCGCCGCTAGCGGGCAAAACACCGGGGAGCTGTTTTTT. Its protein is CASSFAASGQNTGELFF.

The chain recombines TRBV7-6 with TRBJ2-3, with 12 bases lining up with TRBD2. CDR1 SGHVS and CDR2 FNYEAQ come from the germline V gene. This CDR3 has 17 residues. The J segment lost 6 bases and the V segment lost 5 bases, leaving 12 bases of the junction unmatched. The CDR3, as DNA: TGTGCCAGCAGCGACCTACTAGCGGGGGGATCGGGGGATACGCAGTATTTT. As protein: CASSDLLAGGSGDTQYF.

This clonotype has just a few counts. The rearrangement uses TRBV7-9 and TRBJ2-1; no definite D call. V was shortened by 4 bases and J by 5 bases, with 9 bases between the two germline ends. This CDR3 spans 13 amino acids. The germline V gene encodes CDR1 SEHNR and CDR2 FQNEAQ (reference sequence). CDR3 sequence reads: CASSSTKNNEQFF. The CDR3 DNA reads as TGTGCCAGCAGCTCGACGAAGAACAATGAGCAGTTCTTC.

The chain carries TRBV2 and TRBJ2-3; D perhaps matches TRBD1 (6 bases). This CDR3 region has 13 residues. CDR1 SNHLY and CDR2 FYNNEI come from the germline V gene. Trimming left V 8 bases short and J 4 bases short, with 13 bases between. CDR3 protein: CASLYQGSDTQYF. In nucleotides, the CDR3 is TGTGCCAGCTTATACCAGGGGTCAGATACGCAGTATTTT.

In DNA, the CDR3 is TGCGCCAGCAGCATCGGACAGCAAGAGACCCAGTACTTC. It specifies CASSIGQQETQYF. This rearrangement joins TRBV5-1 to TRBJ2-5, with a tentative D call TRBD1 (6 bases). The CDR3 extends over 13 amino acids. Trimming removed 4 bases from V and 2 bases from J, with 9 bases in between. Germline CDR1 reads SGHRS; CDR2 reads YFSETQ.

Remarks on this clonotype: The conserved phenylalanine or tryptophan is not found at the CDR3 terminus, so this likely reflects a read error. CDR3 in DNA: TGTGCCAGCGCAACGGGAAAGGGAACCTACGAGCAGTACTTA. Amino acid sequence: CASATGKGTYEQYL. This sequence joins TRBV18 and TRBJ2-7, with a possible D match to TRBD2 (5 bases). CDR1 and CDR2 from the germline V gene are KGHSH and LQKENI. The CDR3 contains 14 residues. The V end lost 8 bases, the J end lost 2 bases, and 16 bases lay between the germline ends.

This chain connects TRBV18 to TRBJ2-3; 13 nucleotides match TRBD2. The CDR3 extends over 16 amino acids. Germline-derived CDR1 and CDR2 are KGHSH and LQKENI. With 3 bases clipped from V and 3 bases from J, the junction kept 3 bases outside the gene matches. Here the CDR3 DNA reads TGTGCCAGCTCACCTAAGACTAGCGGGAGGACAGATACGCAGTATTTT. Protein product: CASSPKTSGRTDTQYF. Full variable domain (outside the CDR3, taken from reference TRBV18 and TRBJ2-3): NAGVMQNPRHLVRRRGQEARLRCSPMKGHSHVYWYRQLPEEGLKFMVYLQKENIIDESGMPKERFSAEFPKEGPSILRIQQVVRGDSAAYFCASSPKTSGRTDTQYFGPGTRLTVL.

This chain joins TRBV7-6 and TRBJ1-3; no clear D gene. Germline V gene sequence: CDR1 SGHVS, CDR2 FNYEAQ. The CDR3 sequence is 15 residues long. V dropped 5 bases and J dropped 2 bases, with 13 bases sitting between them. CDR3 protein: CASSSNSQPGNTIYF. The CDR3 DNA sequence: TGTGCCAGCAGCAGCAACAGTCAGCCTGGAAACACCATATATTTT.

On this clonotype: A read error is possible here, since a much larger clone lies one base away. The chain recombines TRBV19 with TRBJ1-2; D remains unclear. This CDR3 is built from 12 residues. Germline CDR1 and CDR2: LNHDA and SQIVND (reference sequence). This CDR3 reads CASSGEDYGSTF. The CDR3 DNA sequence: TGTGCCAGTAGTGGGGAGGACTATGGCTCCACCTTC.

CDR3 nucleotide sequence: TGCGCCAGCAGCTTTCCAGGTTCTGGGGAGACCCAGTACTTC. Protein: CASSFPGSGETQYF. The chain couples TRBV5-1 to TRBJ2-5; D is undetermined. Germline V gene lookup returns CDR1 SGHRS and CDR2 YFSETQ. This CDR3 has 14 residues. Trimming removed 2 bases from V and 5 bases from J, with 13 bases in between. The whole variable domain, filled in from reference TRBV5-1 and TRBJ2-5, reads KAGVTQTPRYLIKTRGQQVTLSCSPISGHRSVSWYQQTPGQGLQFLFEYFSETQRNKGNFPGRFSGRQFSNSRSEMNVSTLELGDSALYLCASSFPGSGETQYFGPGTRLLVL.

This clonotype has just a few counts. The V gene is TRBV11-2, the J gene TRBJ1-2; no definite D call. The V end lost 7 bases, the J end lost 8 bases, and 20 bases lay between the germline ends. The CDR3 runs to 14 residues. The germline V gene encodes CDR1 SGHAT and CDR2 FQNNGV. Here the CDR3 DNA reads TGTGCCAGCACCACCCCGGGCCTTTCGCTCGGCTACACCTTC. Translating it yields CASTTPGLSLGYTF.